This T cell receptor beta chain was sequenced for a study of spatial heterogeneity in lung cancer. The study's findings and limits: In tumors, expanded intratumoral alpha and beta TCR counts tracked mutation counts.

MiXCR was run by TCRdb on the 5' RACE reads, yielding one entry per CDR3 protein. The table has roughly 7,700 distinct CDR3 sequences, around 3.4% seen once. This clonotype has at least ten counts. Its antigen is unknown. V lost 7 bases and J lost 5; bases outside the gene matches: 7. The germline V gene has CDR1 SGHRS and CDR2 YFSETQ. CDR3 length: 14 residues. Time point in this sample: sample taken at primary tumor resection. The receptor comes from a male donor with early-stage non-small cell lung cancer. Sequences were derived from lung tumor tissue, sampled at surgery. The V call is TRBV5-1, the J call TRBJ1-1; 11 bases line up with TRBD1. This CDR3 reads CASGQGAYQTEAFF. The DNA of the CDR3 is TGCGCCAGCGGACAGGGGGCTTATCAGACTGAAGCTTTCTTT.